This TCR beta chain was observed in a study of technical replicates of blood from a handful of donors. Assay: immunoSEQ multiplex PCR; the TCRdb copy retains only in-frame clones and omits some. The table lists tens of thousands of clones, roughly 98% of them singletons, with roughly 0.15% in the top ten. The sequence was obtained from a human donor in good health. Sequenced material: T cells isolated from PBMCs.

The CDR3 reads CASSLTEQEGNTIYF. CDR3 DNA: TGCGCCAGCAGCCTCACCGAACAGGAAGGAAACACCATATATTTT. The rearrangement links TRBV5-1 to TRBJ1-3, with D possibly being TRBD1 (5 bases). The germline CDR1 and CDR2 sequences are SGHRS and YFSETQ. The CDR3 loop spans 15 amino acids. V was cut by 4 bases and J by 4 bases, with 15 bases left in between.